This TCR beta chain was identified in a study of T cell repertoires in cytomegalovirus infection (dated by TCRdb to about 2019). The study in broad terms: The peptide stimulations were aimed at well-studied HLA-B-restricted epitopes as well as recently identified HLA-C-restricted CMV epitopes, whose presentation resists viral immunomodulation. Donor HLA type was relevant to the analysis, as public TCR beta signatures indicated carriage of CMV infection together with the matching HLA type.

The sample was run on an Illumina HiSeq 1500. In-frame beta chains were kept once TCRdb had trimmed the public reads at Q25 with fastp and called clones with MiXCR. Rows are combined by CDR3 protein, so each entry shows the most common genes and DNA. Counted in this sample were 900,000 to 950,000 distinct CDR3 sequences; under 40% of them appeared once. Roughly 13% of the sample rests with the top ten. As to this clonotype: Its antigen has not been determined. No base-level quality is on record; no much larger clone is a single base apart.

What this sample's treatment or condition label stands for: in vitro stimulation with specific CMV peptide epitopes to enrich CMV-specific T cells. The CDR3 contains 16 residues, cysteine and phenylalanine counted. Only the CDR3 DNA is retained, 48 bases long and in frame from the first base. The germline V gene encodes CDR1 MNHEY and CDR2 SVGEGT. V is cut by 2 bases and J by 0 bases, and the space between the germline ends is 11 bases. Here is what the overall study found, with its caveats: The ex vivo response was dominated by HLA-C-restricted CMV-specific TCR beta clonotypes, which also provided the single most frequent clonotype in two of eight donors. Carriers of CMV infection plus the relevant HLA type were discriminated by the cumulative frequency of public TCR beta family members in the study cohort and in an independent roughly 340-donor cohort.

Source: cultured CD8+ T cells from PBMCs, taken from culture after CMV antigen stimulation. The clonotype originates from a human donor in good health (CMV status not recorded). Some clones in this sample may be carry-over from other donors' samples. Recombination connected TRBV6-2 or TRBV6-3 to TRBJ2-1; the D gene lacks a confident call. Here is the DNA: TGTGCCAGCAGTTACAGAAGTGAGAGCTCCTACAATGAGCAGTTCTTC. This encodes CASSYRSESSYNEQFF.